This paragraph covers one TCR beta chain sequence. This clonotype was counted only a few times. It has no known antigen specificity. The input lacks base qualities; no much larger clone sits a single base away. From cysteine to phenylalanine, the CDR3 is 13 amino acids long. CDR3 DNA is the only sequence kept; it has 39 bases, read in frame from the first base. V loses 6 bases, J loses 4 bases, and the germline ends lie 11 bases apart. Taken from the germline V gene, the CDR1 and CDR2 loops are MNHEY and SVGAGI. The data are from a study of blood T cells in healthy people across ages (dated by TCRdb to about 2015). For the wider study: In model experiments, template switching captured roughly one uniquely barcoded TCR beta cDNA molecule for every two T cells. To track age-related changes in TCR beta repertoire diversity, the study relied on deep sequencing normalized with unique cDNA molecular identifiers. To avoid experimental bias, donors of different ages were randomly spread across the sequencing lanes. The donors were divided into four age groups: young (average around 16 years), middle-aged (almost 40), aged (about 62) and long-lived (approximately 74). Using the same blood draw, the study looked at two additional independent replicas of 1 million unique cDNA reads for two donors, one aged 18 to 30 and the other aged 80 or older. Summary of the overall study and its limitations: Estimates of total diversity from one million sequenced T cells were regarded as lower bounds and underestimates. Conclusive comparison of naive and antigen-experienced compartments was prevented by the profiling of bulk unsorted PBMCs. Compared with the aged group, the long-lived group had more naive CD4+ T cells, fewer expanded clones and increased TCR diversity, a pattern suggesting age selection. Observed TCR beta diversity per million T cells fell roughly linearly with age, and a significant reduction was already apparent by age approximately 40. The percentage of naive T cells measured by flow cytometry correlated strongly with observed TCR beta diversity. Because the CMV infection status of the donors was unknown, age-related changes in expanded clonotypes may potentially have been confounded.

Preparation of the library involved 5' RACE. Sequencing took place on an Illumina HiSeq 2500. A second roughly 7 to 11 cycle PCR used a sample-barcoded 5' primer and a J-beta primer mix. A template-switch 5' adaptor carrying 12 random nucleotides introduced a unique molecular identifier onto each TCR beta cDNA molecule. Each sample yielded at least 2.5 million CDR3-containing paired-end reads. All of the RNA was converted into first-strand cDNA using the Mint cDNA synthesis kit, with a TRBC-specific oligonucleotide serving as the primer. All cDNA was treated with uracil-DNA glycosylase and then went through a first 18-cycle PCR with the universal primers M1SS and BC2_uni_R. The published analysis was carried out like this. Each sample was normalized by randomly selecting 1 million high-quality reads, each carrying a distinct molecular identifier. Reads with shared molecular identifiers were discarded instead of being binned into consensus sequences. MiTCR, with a Q25 quality threshold and the strictest error-elimination algorithm, was used for CDR3 identification, clonotype clustering and error correction. A nonparametric unseen species model with Euler transformation was used to estimate a lower bound on total TCR beta diversity. TCRdb trimmed the raw reads at Q25, called clones with MiXCR and kept productive beta chains. Rows with one shared CDR3 protein collapse into an entry with the most common genes and DNA. These V and J calls derive from TCRdb rather than the authors' analysis. Within this sample are 790,000 or so distinct CDR3 sequences, with approximately 53% of them counted one time only. Together, the top ten hold under 30% of the sample.

Donors were 35 to 40 systemically healthy Caucasian individuals from Russia aged 6 to 90 years. Each donor gave around 9 milliliters of peripheral blood, collected into EDTA-treated Vacutainer tubes. Ficoll-Paque density-gradient centrifugation was used to isolate PBMCs, with at least 7 million per sample. Trizol reagent was used to extract total RNA from the PBMCs, yielding at least 5.5 micrograms per sample. For every donor, flow cytometry on a PBMC aliquot measured the percentage of naive CD45RAhigh/CD27high T cells. The chain couples TRBV6-5 to TRBJ2-3, and perhaps TRBD1 as D gene, on 5 matching bases. Sequencing was carried out using blood. The TCR comes from a man aged 40-49 years in good health. The CDR3 is CASRATAADTQYF. In nucleotide form, the sequence is TGTGCCAGCAGGGCGACAGCCGCAGATACGCAGTATTTT.